The 27 T cell receptor beta chains listed next were all sequenced from one sample in a study of blood T cell repertoires in COVID-19. This table comes from immunoSEQ multiplex PCR, and its TCRdb copy is limited to in-frame clones, with some not included. The repertoire holds under 350,000 clones, 90% seen once, with roughly 2.5% in the top ten. Sequenced: PBMCs or T cells enriched from blood (not recorded which). The receptor set was obtained from a man between 60 and 75 years old who had recovered from COVID-19.

The chain employs TRBV4-2 and TRBJ2-2; a possible D gene is TRBD1 (5 bases). The CDR3 contains 16 residues. V lost 1 base, J lost 1 base, and 10 bases lay in between. Germline CDR1 reads LGHNA; CDR2 reads YNFKEQ. CDR3 amino acids: CASSQVGRRNTGELFF. Here the CDR3 DNA reads TGTGCCAGCAGCCAAGTGGGGCGTAGGAACACCGGGGAGCTGTTTTTT.

The J gene is TRBJ1-4, the V gene TRBV3-1 (or the pseudogene TRBV3-2); 7 nucleotides line up with TRBD1. V was pared by 2 bases and J by 6 bases, with 9 bases of the junction left unmatched. Germline assignment: CDR1 LGHDT and CDR2 YNNKEL (reference sequence). This CDR3 contains 16 residues. The CDR3 DNA is TGTGCCAGCAGCCAAAACCCGGAGGGGGCTTATGAAAAACTGTTTTTT. It codes for CASSQNPEGAYEKLFF.

This clone was counted only a few times. The chain recombines TRBV6-2 or TRBV6-3 with TRBJ1-2; tentative D call: TRBD1 (6 bases). Germline CDR1 is MNHEY and CDR2 is SVGEGT. The CDR3 length is 14 residues. V was trimmed by 6 bases and J by 12 bases, leaving 23 bases between them. The CDR3 loop reads CASSLRPAGAEHTF. The CDR3 nucleotides are TGTGCCAGCAGCCTCCGCCCGGCAGGGGCGGAGCACACCTTC.

The rearrangement joins TRBV27 to TRBJ1-6, with 11 positions matching TRBD1. There are 18 residues in the CDR3. Trimming took 4 bases from V and 8 from J; bases not matched to a gene: 13. CDR1 and CDR2 from the germline V gene are MNHEY and SMNVEV (reference sequence). CDR3 DNA sequence: TGTGCCAGCAGTTCTAGACCACCCGGGACAGGGGGGCATTCACCCCTCCACTTT. This gives the protein CASSSRPPGTGGHSPLHF.

The gene calls are TRBV30 and TRBJ1-2; no clear D gene. Trimming cost V 5 bases and J 1 base, with 11 bases left between them. Germline V gives CDR1 GTSNPN, CDR2 SVGIG (reference sequence). This CDR3 is 13 amino acids long. The CDR3 spells CAWGRLDNYGYTF. The CDR3 nucleotides read TGTGCCTGGGGACGGCTAGATAACTATGGCTACACCTTC. The full variable domain, rest sourced from reference TRBV30 and TRBJ1-2, is SQTIHQWPATLVQPVGSPLSLECTVEGTSNPNLYWYRQAAGRGLQLLFYSVGIGQISSEVPQNLSASRPQDRQFILSSKKLLLSDSGFYLCAWGRLDNYGYTFGSGTRLTVV.

The rearrangement uses TRBV15 and TRBJ1-3, with no clear D. Germline CDR1 reads LNHNV; CDR2 reads YYDKDF (reference sequence). The CDR3 contains 17 residues. V lost 1 base and J lost 0, with 13 bases in between. DNA of the CDR3: TGTGCCACCAGCAGAGTGGCCCCTGCGGGCTCTGGAAACACCATATATTTT. Encoded protein: CATSRVAPAGSGNTIYF.

The CDR3 nucleotides read TGTGCCAGCAGCCAAAGACTAGCGGGCACTGAGCAGTTCTTC. This sequence encodes CASSQRLAGTEQFF. The genes are TRBV14 and TRBJ2-1; 10 bases are a match to TRBD2. V shed 2 bases and J 9 bases; nucleotides not matched to a gene: 4. CDR1 SGHDN and CDR2 FVKESK come from the germline V gene. The CDR3 has 14 residues.

The chain joins TRBV13 to TRBJ2-1; 11 nucleotides match TRBD2. The CDR3 spans 17 residues. The germline V gene has CDR1 PRHDT and CDR2 FYEKMQ (reference sequence). V lost 5 bases, J lost 1 base, and 7 bases stayed unmatched. The CDR3 nucleotides read TGTGCCAGCAGCATCCGAACTAGCGGGAGTTCCTACAATGAGCAGTTCTTC. This codes for CASSIRTSGSSYNEQFF.

This clone was counted a single time. The genes are TRBV19 and TRBJ1-5; TRBD1 is a possible D gene (6 bases). V dropped 1 base and J dropped 9 bases, with 16 bases sitting between them. This CDR3 comprises 15 residues. Germline V gene data show CDR1 as LNHDA and CDR2 as SQIVND (reference sequence). The CDR3 DNA follows: TGTGCCAGTAGTATAGGCGACAGGATCGATCGGCCCCAGCATTTT. Translating gives CASSIGDRIDRPQHF. Complete variable domain (other parts from reference TRBV19 and TRBJ1-5): DGGITQSPKYLFRKEGQNVTLSCEQNLNHDAMYWYRQDPGQGLRLIYYSQIVNDFQKGDIAEGYSVSREKKESFPLTVTSAQKNPTAFYLCASSIGDRIDRPQHFGDGTRLSIL.

The chain uses TRBV12-3 or TRBV12-4 and TRBJ2-7; no definite D call. The V end was cut by 7 bases, the J end by 2 bases, with 12 bases between. The CDR3 contains 13 residues. This chain's CDR3 is CASTPGEPYEQYF. For the CDR3, the DNA is TGTGCCAGCACACCGGGTGAGCCCTACGAGCAGTACTTC.

The chain links TRBV7-8 to TRBJ2-1; 7 nucleotides align to TRBD2. CDR1 SGHVS and CDR2 FQNEAQ come from the germline V gene. Trimming removed 1 base from V and 4 bases from J; junction bases left unmatched: 16. This CDR3 has 19 residues. The CDR3 nucleotides are TGTGCCAGCAGCTTAGTGAGGGATGGAGGCCTAGCGGAATACAATGAGCAGTTCTTC. Residues: CASSLVRDGGLAEYNEQFF.

The chain employs TRBV5-4 and TRBJ2-2; possible D gene TRBD1, 6 bases. V was clipped by 3 bases and J by 7 bases, with 10 bases between them. Germline lookup yields CDR1 SGHNT and CDR2 YYREEE (reference sequence). CDR3 size: 13 residues. CDR3 bases: TGTGCCAGCAGCTCTAGGGGGTACGGGGAGCTGTTTTTT. Protein sequence: CASSSRGYGELFF.

J is TRBJ1-5 and V is TRBV6-2 or TRBV6-3; TRBD1 might be the D (5 bases). The CDR3 extends over 15 amino acids. With 0 bases removed from V and 4 bases from J, the gap between germline ends came to 10 bases. Germline loops: CDR1 MNHEY, CDR2 SVGEGT. DNA of the CDR3: TGTGCCAGCAGTTACTCGAGGACAACAAATCAGCCCCAGCATTTT. As protein: CASSYSRTTNQPQHF.

The chain combines TRBV5-5 with TRBJ1-2; D is undetermined. The V gene lost 4 bases and the J gene lost 4 bases, with 5 bases spanning the gap. This CDR3 contains 11 residues. The germline V gene encodes CDR1 SGHKS and CDR2 YYEKEE (reference sequence). CDR3 DNA sequence: TGTGCCAGCAGCCCCGGCTATGGCTACACCTTC. Translating gives CASSPGYGYTF.

This clone was observed once. The chain is built from TRBV10-3 and TRBJ1-1; tentatively, D is TRBD1 (6 bases). The CDR3 spans 12 residues. The germline V and J ends were trimmed by 6 bases and 4 bases, with 9 bases remaining between them. Germline lookup yields CDR1 ENHRY and CDR2 SYGVKD. CDR3 sequence: CAIRGAGTEAFF. DNA of the CDR3: TGTGCCATCAGGGGGGCTGGCACTGAAGCTTTCTTT.

This rearrangement joins TRBV12-3 or TRBV12-4 to TRBJ2-5; tentative D call: TRBD2 (6 bases). V shed 1 base and J shed 6 bases, with 9 bases lying between them. The CDR3 runs to 13 residues. CDR3 sequence (DNA): TGTGCCAGCAGTTTAGGCGGGGAACAGACCCAGTACTTC. This codes for CASSLGGEQTQYF.

V usage is TRBV4-1 and J usage is TRBJ2-5, with D perhaps matching TRBD1 (6 bases). CDR3 length: 15 amino acids. The V end lost 3 bases, the J end lost 2 bases, and 13 bases lay between the germline ends. The germline gives CDR1 MGHRA, CDR2 YSYEKL. In DNA, the CDR3 is TGCGCCAGCAGCCATCCCATGGACAGTCAAGAGACCCAGTACTTC. Protein: CASSHPMDSQETQYF.

The chain has TRBV11-2 and TRBJ2-1, with TRBD2 identical over 7 bases. Germline V gene data show CDR1 as SGHAT and CDR2 as FQNNGV. V shed 3 bases and J 2 bases; nucleotides not matched to a gene: 4. The CDR3 loop spans 15 amino acids. The CDR3 loop reads CASSLQRGAYNEQFF. DNA for the CDR3: TGTGCCAGCAGCTTGCAGCGGGGAGCCTACAATGAGCAGTTCTTC.

Remarks on this clone: This specimen includes other DNA sequences encoding the same CDR3. V usage is TRBV9 and J usage is TRBJ1-1; D call uncertain. The CDR3 consists of 13 residues. Trimming left V 4 bases short and J 5 bases short, with 12 bases between. Germline CDR1 SGDLS, CDR2 YYNGEE. This chain's CDR3 is CASSPPRGTEAFF. CDR3 in DNA: TGTGCCAGCAGCCCCCCCAGAGGGACTGAAGCTTTCTTT.

The rearrangement uses TRBV27 and TRBJ2-4, with TRBD1 matching over 8 bases. CDR3 length: 17 amino acids. V gave up 4 bases and J gave up 4 bases; unmatched junction bases: 12. The germline CDR1 and CDR2 sequences are MNHEY and SMNVEV (reference sequence). Here the CDR3 DNA reads TGTGCCAGCAGTTCTAGGTTACAGGGGGTTTCAAAAAACATTCAGTACTTC. Its protein product is CASSSRLQGVSKNIQYF.

This clone has more than one count but fewer than ten. J is TRBJ2-7 and V is TRBV7-8, with 8 bases matching TRBD2. This CDR3 has 13 amino acids. Germline CDR1 SGHVS, CDR2 FQNEAQ. The trim removed 6 bases at V and 7 bases at J, leaving 8 bases unmatched. In DNA form, the CDR3 reads TGTGCCAGCAGGACCGGGACTAGGAATGAGCAGTACTTC. This sequence encodes CASRTGTRNEQYF.

The rearrangement uses TRBV10-3 and TRBJ2-2; no firm D call. Trimming shortened V by 8 bases and J by 0 bases, and 7 bases separated the two germline ends. CDR1 is ENHRY and CDR2 is SYGVKD in the germline V gene. The CDR3 has 13 amino acids. The CDR3 DNA reads TGTGCCATCCTCGTCCCGAACACCGGGGAGCTGTTTTTT. Translating gives CAILVPNTGELFF.

This chain connects TRBV6-1 to TRBJ2-7; D might be TRBD2 (5 bases). Germline assignment: CDR1 MNHNS and CDR2 SASEGT. V was cut by 2 bases and J by 2 bases, with 10 bases left in between. The CDR3 length is 14 residues. CDR3 nucleotide sequence: TGTGCCAGCAGTGAATGGGAGACGACCTACGAGCAGTACTTC. Amino acids: CASSEWETTYEQYF.

This chain links TRBV9 with TRBJ2-1; 8 bases are shared with TRBD2. With 3 bases clipped from V and 2 bases from J, the junction kept 4 bases outside the gene matches. Germline V gene lookup returns CDR1 SGDLS and CDR2 YYNGEE. The CDR3 sequence is 15 residues long. This CDR3 reads CASSARSGTYNEQFF. The DNA for the CDR3 is TGTGCCAGCAGCGCGCGTAGCGGGACCTACAATGAGCAGTTCTTC. Together with reference TRBV9 and TRBJ2-1, the CDR3 gives the full variable domain: DSGVTQTPKHLITATGQRVTLRCSPRSGDLSVYWYQQSLDQGLQFLIQYYNGEERAKGNILERFSAQQFPDLHSELNLSSLELGDSALYFCASSARSGTYNEQFFGPGTRLTVL.

The chain links TRBV19 to TRBJ1-6; TRBD1 is a possible D gene (6 bases). V was pared by 7 bases and J by 7 bases, with 11 bases between. This CDR3 region has 13 residues. CDR1 is LNHDA, CDR2 SQIVND, per germline (reference sequence). CDR3 amino acids: CASKTGGNSPLHF. The CDR3 bases are TGTGCCAGTAAGACAGGTGGGAATTCACCCCTCCACTTT.

The chain uses TRBV9 and TRBJ2-7; the match to TRBD2 covers 8 bases. Germline V gene lookup returns CDR1 SGDLS and CDR2 YYNGEE. The CDR3 contains 14 residues. The junction had 4 bases not matched to a gene; V was cut back by 3 bases and J by 2 bases. The CDR3 is CASSATSGPYEQYF. CDR3 coding DNA: TGTGCCAGCAGCGCAACTAGCGGCCCCTACGAGCAGTACTTC.

This clone was counted a few times. The V call is TRBV11-3, the J call TRBJ1-1; 7 bases map to TRBD1. Germline CDR1 SGHNT, CDR2 YENEEA. Trimming took 1 base from V and 11 from J; bases not matched to a gene: 16. CDR3 length equals 16 residues. CDR3 sequence: CASSLGGRGSVKGAFF. CDR3 nucleotide sequence: TGTGCCAGCAGCTTAGGTGGCAGGGGGAGTGTGAAGGGCGCTTTCTTT.